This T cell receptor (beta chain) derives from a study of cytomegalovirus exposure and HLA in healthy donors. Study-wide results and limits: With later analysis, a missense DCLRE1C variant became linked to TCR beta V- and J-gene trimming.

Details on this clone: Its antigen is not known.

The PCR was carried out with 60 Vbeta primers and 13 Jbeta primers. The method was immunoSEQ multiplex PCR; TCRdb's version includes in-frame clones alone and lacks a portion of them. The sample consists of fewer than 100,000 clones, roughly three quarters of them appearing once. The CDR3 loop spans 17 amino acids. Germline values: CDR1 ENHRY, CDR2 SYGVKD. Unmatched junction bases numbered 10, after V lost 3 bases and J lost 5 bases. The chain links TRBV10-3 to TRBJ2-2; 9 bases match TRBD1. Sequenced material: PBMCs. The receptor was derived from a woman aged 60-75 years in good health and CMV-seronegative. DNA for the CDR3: TGTGCCATCAGTGAATCAGGCTTCGGACAGGGGACCGGGGAGCTGTTTTTT. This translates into CAISESGFGQGTGELFF.